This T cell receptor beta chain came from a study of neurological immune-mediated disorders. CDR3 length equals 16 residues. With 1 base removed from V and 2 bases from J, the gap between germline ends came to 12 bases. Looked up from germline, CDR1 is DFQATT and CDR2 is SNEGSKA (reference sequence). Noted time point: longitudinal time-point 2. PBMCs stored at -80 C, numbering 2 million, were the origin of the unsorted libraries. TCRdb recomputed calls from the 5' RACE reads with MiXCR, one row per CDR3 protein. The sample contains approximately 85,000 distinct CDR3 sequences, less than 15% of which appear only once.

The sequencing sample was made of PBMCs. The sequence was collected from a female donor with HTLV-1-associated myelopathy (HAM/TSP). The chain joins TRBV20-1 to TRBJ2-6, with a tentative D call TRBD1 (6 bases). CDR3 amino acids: CSARGDTGTGANVLTF. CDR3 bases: TGCAGTGCTAGAGGAGATACAGGGACTGGGGCCAACGTCCTGACTTTC.